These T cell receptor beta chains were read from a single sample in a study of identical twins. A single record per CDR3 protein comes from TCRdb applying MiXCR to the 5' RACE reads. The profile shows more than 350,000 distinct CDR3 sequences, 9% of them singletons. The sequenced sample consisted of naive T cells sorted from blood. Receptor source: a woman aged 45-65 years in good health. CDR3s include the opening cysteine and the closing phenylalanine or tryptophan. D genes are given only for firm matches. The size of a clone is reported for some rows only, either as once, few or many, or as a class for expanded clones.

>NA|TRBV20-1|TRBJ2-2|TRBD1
TGCAGTGCTACAACCGGGACAGGGGCAGTCGGGGAGCTGTTTTTT
CSATTGTGAVGELFF
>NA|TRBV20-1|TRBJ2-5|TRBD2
TGCAGTGCTAGGGGGGGGGTAGCTAAAGAGACCCAGTACTTC
CSARGGVAKETQYF
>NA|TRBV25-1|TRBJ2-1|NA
TGTGCCAGCAGTGCCCAATTGTCCGGGAGACACAATGAGCAGTTCTTC
CASSAQLSGRHNEQFF
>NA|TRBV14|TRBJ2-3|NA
TGTGCCAGCAGCCGAACAGGTCCCACGCAGTATTTT
CASSRTGPTQYF
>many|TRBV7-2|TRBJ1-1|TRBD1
TGTGCCAGCAGCTTGAACAGGGGGCGTACTGAAGCTTTCTTT
CASSLNRGRTEAFF
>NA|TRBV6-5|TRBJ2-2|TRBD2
TGTGCCAGCAGTCCCCGTCTGGGGAGGGGCGGGGAGCTGTTTTTT
CASSPRLGRGGELFF
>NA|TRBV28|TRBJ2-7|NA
TGTGCCAGCAGTTCCTACGGGGGACAGCAGTACTTC
CASSSYGGQQYF
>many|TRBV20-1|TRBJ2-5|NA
TGCAGTGCTAGAGATTTATACCAAGAGACCCAGTACTTC
CSARDLYQETQYF
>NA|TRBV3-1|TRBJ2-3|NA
TGTGCCAGCAGCCAAGAAATTGGCACAGATACGCAGTATTTT
CASSQEIGTDTQYF
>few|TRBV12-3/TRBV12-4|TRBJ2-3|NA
TGTGCCAGCAGTCTTCGGAGTCCCACAGATACGCAGTATTTT
CASSLRSPTDTQYF
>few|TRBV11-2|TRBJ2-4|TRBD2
TGTGCCAGCAGCCCAGGGACTAGCGGGAGAAGGGACATTCAGTACTTC
CASSPGTSGRRDIQYF
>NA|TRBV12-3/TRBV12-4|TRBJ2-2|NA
TGTGCCAGCAGCCCCCAGGGAGGGGGGACCGGGGAGCTGTTTTTT
CASSPQGGGTGELFF
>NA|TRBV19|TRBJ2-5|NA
TGTGCCAGTAGTACGGGAGATGAGACCCAGTACTTC
CASSTGDETQYF
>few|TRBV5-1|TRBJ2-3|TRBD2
TGCGCCAGCAGCTTGGATACGACTAGCGACAAGCAGTATTTT
CASSLDTTSDKQYF
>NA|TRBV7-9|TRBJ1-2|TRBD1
TGTGCCAGCAGCTTTGGGACAGCAGCTAACTATGGCTACACCTTC
CASSFGTAANYGYTF
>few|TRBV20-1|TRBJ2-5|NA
TGCAGTGCTATCTCTAGCGTAAGAGGACAAGAGACCCAGTACTTC
CSAISSVRGQETQYF
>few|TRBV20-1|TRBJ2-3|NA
TGCAGTGCGGGATTTGCGAGTGCCGTGGGTACGCAGTATTTT
CSAGFASAVGTQYF
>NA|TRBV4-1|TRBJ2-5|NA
TGCGCCAGCAGCCAGGCAGAGGGGCAGCAAGAGACCCAGTACTTC
CASSQAEGQQETQYF
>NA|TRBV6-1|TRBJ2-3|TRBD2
TGTACCAGCAGCCCCCTAGCGGGAGGCACAGATACGCAGTATTTT
CTSSPLAGGTDTQYF
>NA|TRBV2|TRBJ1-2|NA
TGTGCCAGCAGTGACCCATCGGACCGGAACGTTAACTATGGCTACACCTTC
CASSDPSDRNVNYGYTF
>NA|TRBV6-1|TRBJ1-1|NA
TGTGCCAGCAGTGAATTAGCTGAAGCTTTCTTT
CASSELAEAFF
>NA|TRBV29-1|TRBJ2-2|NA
TGCAGCGTTGGAGCAGGGCCTACGAACACCGGGGAGCTGTTTTTT
CSVGAGPTNTGELFF
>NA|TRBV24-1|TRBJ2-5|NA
TGTGCCACCAGTGATTTGGCAGGGGAGTACCAAGAGACCCAGTACTTC
CATSDLAGEYQETQYF
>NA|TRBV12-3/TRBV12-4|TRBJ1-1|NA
TGTGCCAGCATCTATCGGGGTGAAGCTTTCTTT
CASIYRGEAFF
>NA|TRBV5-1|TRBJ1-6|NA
TGCGCCAGCAAGTGGGATGATAATTCACCCCTCCACTTT
CASKWDDNSPLHF
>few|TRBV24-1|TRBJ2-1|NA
TGTGCCACCAGTGATTCCGGGAAAGTTTCGGGTTACAATGAGCAGTTCTTC
CATSDSGKVSGYNEQFF
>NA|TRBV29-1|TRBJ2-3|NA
TGCAGCGTCGCGGGACAGTTGGGTGGAGATACGCAGTATTTT
CSVAGQLGGDTQYF
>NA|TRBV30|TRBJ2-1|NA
TGTGCCTGGAACGAGGGCAGGTACAATGAGCAGTTCTTC
CAWNEGRYNEQFF
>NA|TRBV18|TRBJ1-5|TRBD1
TGTGCCAGCTCAAGGGACAGGGAAAAGCCCCAGCATTTT
CASSRDREKPQHF
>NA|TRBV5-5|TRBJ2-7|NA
TGTGCCAGCAACCACGGCGAGCAGTACTTC
CASNHGEQYF
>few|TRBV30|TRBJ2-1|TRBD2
TGTGCCTGGAGGACTAGCGGAGCTTACAATGAGCAGTTCTTC
CAWRTSGAYNEQFF
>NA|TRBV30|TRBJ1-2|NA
TGTGCCTGGAGATTGGGGATAGTTGGCTACACCTTC
CAWRLGIVGYTF
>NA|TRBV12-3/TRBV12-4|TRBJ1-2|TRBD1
TGTGCCAGCGGCTTAAACAGGGGGCGACGCTACACCTTC
CASGLNRGRRYTF
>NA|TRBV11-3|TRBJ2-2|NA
TGTGCCAGCAGCTTAGGTCCCCTGCAGGGGCGGAACACCGGGGAGCTGTTTTTT
CASSLGPLQGRNTGELFF
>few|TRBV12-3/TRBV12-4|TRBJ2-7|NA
TGTGCCAGCAGTTTAGCGGTGGGCTACGAGCAGTACTTC
CASSLAVGYEQYF
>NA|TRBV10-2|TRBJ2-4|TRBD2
TGCGCCAGCAGTGAGACTAGCGGGAGGGCGGACATTCAGTACTTC
CASSETSGRADIQYF
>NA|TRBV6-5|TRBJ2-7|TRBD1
TGTGCCAGCAGCGCCGGGACAGCTACCTACGAGCAGTACTTC
CASSAGTATYEQYF
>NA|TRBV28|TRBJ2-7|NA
TGTGCCAGCAGTTTATTGGCGGGTAGAATCGAGCAGTACTTC
CASSLLAGRIEQYF
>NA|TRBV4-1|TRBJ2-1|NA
TGCGCCAGCAGCCTACTAGGTCGGAGCTCCTACAATGAGCAGTTCTTC
CASSLLGRSSYNEQFF
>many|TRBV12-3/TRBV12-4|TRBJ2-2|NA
TGTGCCAGCAGTCCACTACCGAACACCGGGGAGCTGTTTTTT
CASSPLPNTGELFF
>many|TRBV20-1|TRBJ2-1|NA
TGCAGTGCTAGAGGTGGGCGGAAGGTACTCAATGAGCAGTTCTTC
CSARGGRKVLNEQFF
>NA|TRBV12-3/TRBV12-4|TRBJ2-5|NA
TGTGCCAGCAGTTTTTTCCCGCAAGAGACCCAGTACTTC
CASSFFPQETQYF
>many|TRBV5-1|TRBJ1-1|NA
TGTGCCAGCAGCTTATCGGGGGGCACTGAAGCTTTCTTT
CASSLSGGTEAFF
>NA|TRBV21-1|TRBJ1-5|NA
TGTGCCAGCAGCAAAGTTGGGGCGACCATTAGCAATCAGCCCCAGCATTTT
CASSKVGATISNQPQHF
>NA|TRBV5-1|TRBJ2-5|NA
TGCGCCAGCAGCACCGTGGAGACCCAGTACTTC
CASSTVETQYF
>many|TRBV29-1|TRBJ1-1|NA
TGCAGCGTTGAAGTGGGAGGGAACACTGAAGCTTTCTTT
CSVEVGGNTEAFF
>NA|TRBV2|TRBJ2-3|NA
TGTGCCAGCAGTGGAGGACAGAAGGCACCAGATACGCAGTATTTT
CASSGGQKAPDTQYF
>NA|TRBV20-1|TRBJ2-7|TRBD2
TGCAGTGGGACTAGCGGGGAACCCTACGAGCAGTACTTC
CSGTSGEPYEQYF
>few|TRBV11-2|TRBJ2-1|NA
TGTGCCAGCAGCTTAGATCGGCGGGCCCCGTCCCGACTAACCTACAATGAGCAGTTCTTC
CASSLDRRAPSRLTYNEQFF
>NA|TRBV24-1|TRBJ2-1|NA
TGTGCCACCAGCCAGGGTTACGAGCAGTTCTTC
CATSQGYEQFF
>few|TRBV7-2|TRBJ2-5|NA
TGTGCCAGCAGCTCGGGGCCCTGGCGTGAGACCCAGTACTTC
CASSSGPWRETQYF
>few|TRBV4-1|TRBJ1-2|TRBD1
TGCGCCAGCAGCCAAGATCCAGGGGGCAAGGGTGGCTACACCTTC
CASSQDPGGKGGYTF
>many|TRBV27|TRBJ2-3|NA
TGTGCCAGCAGTTTTTCAGATTCTTCCGCGGGTCCGCAGTATTTT
CASSFSDSSAGPQYF
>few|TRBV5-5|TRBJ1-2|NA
TGTGCCAGCAGTAGGGGGACGGGAAACTATGGCTACACCTTC
CASSRGTGNYGYTF
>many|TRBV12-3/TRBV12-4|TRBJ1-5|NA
TGTGCCAGCCTGGGGGGTCAGGGAGGGCATCAGCCCCAGCATTTT
CASLGGQGGHQPQHF